This is a list of T cell receptor beta chains from one sample in a study of blood T cell repertoires in COVID-19. The table came from immunoSEQ multiplex PCR; TCRdb's copy has only in-frame clones and leaves some out. The table has about 46,000 clones, 80% to 90% seen once. Specimen: peripheral blood. These receptors originate from a human donor with active COVID-19. The donor label of this sample is uncertain. Both conserved end residues are part of each CDR3. D genes are given only for firm matches. Clone size appears in some rows only: once, few, many, or a class for an expanded clone.

.	TRBV28	TRBJ1-5	.	TGTGCCAGCACGGGGGATATCCAGCCCCAGCATTTT	CASTGDIQPQHF
.	TRBV30	TRBJ2-7	.	TGTGCCTGGAGGCTCAAGGGGTCCGAGCAGTACTTC	CAWRLKGSEQYF
once	TRBV11-2	TRBJ2-1	TRBD1	TGTGCCAGCAGCCTTGGACAGGACAATGAGCAGTTCTTC	CASSLGQDNEQFF
once	TRBV4-2	TRBJ1-1	.	TGTGCCAGCAGCCAAGATAGGACATCCACTGAAGCTTTCTTT	CASSQDRTSTEAFF
.	TRBV5-1	TRBJ2-1	TRBD2	TGCGCCAGCAGCGTAGCCGGGACTAGCGGGGGGGCCCGTGATGAGCAGTTCTTC	CASSVAGTSGGARDEQFF
.	TRBV5-1	TRBJ1-3	.	TGCGCCAGCAGCTGGGCCGGTGGAAACACCATATATTTT	CASSWAGGNTIYF
.	TRBV12-3/TRBV12-4	TRBJ1-5	.	TGTGCCAGCAGTTTTGGCGGGGGGCCCCAGCATTTT	CASSFGGGPQHF
.	TRBV11-3	TRBJ2-2	TRBD1	TGTGCCAGCAGCTTAACAGGGGGCCTGCCCGGGGAGCTGTTTTTT	CASSLTGGLPGELFF
.	TRBV6-5	TRBJ2-5	TRBD2	TGTGCCAGCAGCCGAGTGAGCGGGGGCCAAGAGACCCAGTACTTC	CASSRVSGGQETQYF
once	TRBV2	TRBJ2-7	TRBD2	TGTGCCAGCGGGCGGGGGGCCTCCTACGAGCAGTACTTC	CASGRGASYEQYF
few	TRBV10-3	TRBJ1-5	.	TGTGCCATCAGTGCGTCCTTAGGGGATAGCAATCAGCCCCAGCATTTT	CAISASLGDSNQPQHF
.	TRBV11-3	TRBJ2-1	.	TGTGCCAGCAGCCCCCCCGGGTACAATGAGCAGTTCTTC	CASSPPGYNEQFF
few	TRBV7-9	TRBJ2-5	.	TGTGCCAGCAGCACTACCAGGGACAACCAAGAGACCCAGTACTTC	CASSTTRDNQETQYF
.	TRBV27	TRBJ2-1	.	TGTGCCAGCAGTTTACTGGGGGCCGGGTTAAACAATGAGCAGTTCTTC	CASSLLGAGLNNEQFF
.	TRBV6-1	TRBJ2-3	TRBD1	TGTGCCAGCAGTGAAGTGGCAGGGGGCAGGGATACGCAGTATTTT	CASSEVAGGRDTQYF
.	TRBV5-6	TRBJ2-1	TRBD2	TGTGCCACAACCCGAGGGACTAGCGGGAGCTCCTACAATGAGCAGTTCTTC	CATTRGTSGSSYNEQFF
.	TRBV2	TRBJ2-7	TRBD1	TGTGCCAGCAGTGATGGACAGGGCCACGAGCAGTACTTC	CASSDGQGHEQYF
.	TRBV9	TRBJ2-7	TRBD2	TGTGCCAGCAGCTCACAAGCGGGGGGGCCTGACGAGCAGTACTTC	CASSSQAGGPDEQYF
.	TRBV11-3	TRBJ2-1	.	TGTGCCAGCAGCTTAAATGCAGGAGGCTACAATGAGCAGTTCTTC	CASSLNAGGYNEQFF
.	TRBV21-1	TRBJ1-3	.	TGTGCCAGCAGCCCCCGACAGCCCTCTGGAAACACCATATATTTT	CASSPRQPSGNTIYF
.	TRBV18	TRBJ2-3	TRBD2	TGTGCCAGCTCACCATTAGCGGGAGGGCCCACAGATACGCAGTATTTT	CASSPLAGGPTDTQYF
.	TRBV2	TRBJ2-1	.	TGTGCCAGCAGTCTAGACAGCCCAGGATACAATGAGCAGTTCTTC	CASSLDSPGYNEQFF
.	TRBV19	TRBJ2-3	.	TGTGCCAGTAGTATATCGGGGGGCGCAGATACGCAGTATTTT	CASSISGGADTQYF
.	TRBV29-1	TRBJ2-3	.	TGCAGCGGCGGACAGATGGGCACAGATACGCAGTATTTT	CSGGQMGTDTQYF
.	TRBV18	TRBJ2-4	TRBD1	TGTGCCAGCTCACAGATCAGGACAGGGATGAACATTCAGTACTTC	CASSQIRTGMNIQYF
once	TRBV15	TRBJ2-1	TRBD2	TGTGCCACCAGTGAGACTAGCGGGGTTCGGTTCTTC	CATSETSGVRFF
.	TRBV19	TRBJ1-1	TRBD1	TGTGCCAGTAGTCCCGGACAGGGTAACACTGAAGCTTTCTTT	CASSPGQGNTEAFF
.	TRBV6-5	TRBJ2-2	TRBD1	TGTGCCAGCTGGACAGGGGGATTCTTCGACGGGGAGCTGTTTTTT	CASWTGGFFDGELFF
.	TRBV2	TRBJ1-1	TRBD1	TGTGCCAGCAGCAGGACAGGAAAAACTGAAGCTTTCTTT	CASSRTGKTEAFF
.	TRBV5-1	TRBJ2-7	TRBD1	TGCGCCAGCAGCTTGGCGATGGGGACAGTATCCTACGAGCAGTACTTC	CASSLAMGTVSYEQYF
once	TRBV28	TRBJ1-5	TRBD1	TGTGCCAGCAGTTTTTGGACAGGGGAGGGTAATCAGCCCCAGCATTTT	CASSFWTGEGNQPQHF
.	TRBV3-1/TRBV3-2	TRBJ2-1	TRBD2	TGTGCCAGCAGCCAGGCTAGCGGGACAACAAATGAGCAGTTCTTC	CASSQASGTTNEQFF
.	TRBV11-2	TRBJ2-7	.	TGTGCCAGCAGCTTAGAGACAGGCTTGCAGTACTTC	CASSLETGLQYF
.	TRBV9	TRBJ2-1	TRBD2	TGTGCCAGCAGCGTAGTAGTAGGAGGACTAGCGGGAGGCGGTGAGCAGTTCTTC	CASSVVVGGLAGGGEQFF
.	TRBV24-1	TRBJ2-5	TRBD1	TGTGCCACCAGTGACCCTAGGACAGGGGGCAGAGAGACCCAGTACTTC	CATSDPRTGGRETQYF
.	TRBV2	TRBJ1-2	.	TGTGCCAGCAGGAGAGACACTGGAAGAACCTTC	CASRRDTGRTF
.	TRBV5-1	TRBJ1-1	TRBD1	TGCGCCAGCACCCTCCAGACAGGGGCAGTGGGAGCTTTCTTT	CASTLQTGAVGAFF
.	TRBV21-1	TRBJ2-4	.	TGTGCCAGCAGCAAAGTAACAGCCATACCACTGAAGGCCAAAAACATTCAGTACTTC	CASSKVTAIPLKAKNIQYF
.	TRBV5-5	TRBJ2-7	.	TGTGCCAGCAGCTTGGACGCAGGGAGGTCCTACGAGCAGTACTTC	CASSLDAGRSYEQYF
.	TRBV5-1	TRBJ2-7	TRBD1	TGCGCCAGCAGCTTGCTCCAGGGGGATGGCGAGCAGTACTTC	CASSLLQGDGEQYF
.	TRBV5-1	TRBJ1-2	.	TGCGCCAGCAGCTTGGACAGATATTATGGCTACACCTTC	CASSLDRYYGYTF
.	TRBV27	TRBJ1-4	.	TGTGCCAGCAGTTTATCGCCAGGGTGGGATGAAAAACTGTTTTTT	CASSLSPGWDEKLFF